The TCR beta chain under discussion was sequenced for a study of blood T cell repertoires in COVID-19. Study-wide background: Donors in the United States, Italy and Spain gave samples during acute or convalescent COVID-19. In each case, the material was cDNA or gDNA derived from T cells, B-cell-depleted T cells, or PBMCs.

As originally analysed: Quantification of nucleated cells was approximated via reference gene primer amplification. The data were produced by immunoSEQ multiplex PCR, yet TCRdb's version contains in-frame clones alone and is incomplete. V and J calls and clone size are copied from that table; D and trimming were computed from the DNA. Among more than 20,000 clones listed, around 79% were seen once. This TCR came from a man of 80 years or more with active or convalescent COVID-19. The specimen was peripheral blood.

CDR3 region: CASKTGLGGYTF. In DNA, the CDR3 is TGTGCCAGCAAAACAGGGTTAGGTGGCTACACCTTC. The chain combines TRBV12-3 or TRBV12-4 with TRBJ1-2, with D possibly matching TRBD1 (6 bases). The CDR3 is 12 amino acids. V was trimmed by 7 bases and J by 7 bases, leaving 13 bases between them.